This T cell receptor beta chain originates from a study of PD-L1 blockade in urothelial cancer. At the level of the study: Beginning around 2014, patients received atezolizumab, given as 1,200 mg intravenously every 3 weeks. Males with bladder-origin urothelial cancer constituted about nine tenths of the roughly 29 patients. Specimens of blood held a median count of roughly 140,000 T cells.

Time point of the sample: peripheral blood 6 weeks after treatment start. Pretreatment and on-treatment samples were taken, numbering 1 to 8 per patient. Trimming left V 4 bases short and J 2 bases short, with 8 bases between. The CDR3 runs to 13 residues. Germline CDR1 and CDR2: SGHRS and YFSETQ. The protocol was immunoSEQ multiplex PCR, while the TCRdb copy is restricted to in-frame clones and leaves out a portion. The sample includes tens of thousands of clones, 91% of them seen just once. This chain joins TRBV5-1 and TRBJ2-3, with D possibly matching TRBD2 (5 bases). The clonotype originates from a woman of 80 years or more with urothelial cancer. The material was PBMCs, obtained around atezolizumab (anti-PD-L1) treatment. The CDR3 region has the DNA TGCGCCAGCAGCAACCGGGACACAGATACGCAGTATTTT. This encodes CASSNRDTDTQYF. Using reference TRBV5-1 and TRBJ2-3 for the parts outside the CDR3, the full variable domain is KAGVTQTPRYLIKTRGQQVTLSCSPISGHRSVSWYQQTPGQGLQFLFEYFSETQRNKGNFPGRFSGRQFSNSRSEMNVSTLELGDSALYLCASSNRDTDTQYFGPGTRLTVL.